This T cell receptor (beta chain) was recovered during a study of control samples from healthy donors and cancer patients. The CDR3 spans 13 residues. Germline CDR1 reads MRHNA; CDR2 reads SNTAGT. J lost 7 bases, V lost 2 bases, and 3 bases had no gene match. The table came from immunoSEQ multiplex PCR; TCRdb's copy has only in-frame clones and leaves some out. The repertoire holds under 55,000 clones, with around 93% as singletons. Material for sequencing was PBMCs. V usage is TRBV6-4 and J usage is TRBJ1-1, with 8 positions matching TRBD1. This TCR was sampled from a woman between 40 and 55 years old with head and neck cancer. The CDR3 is CASSDSGQGEAFF. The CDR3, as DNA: TGTGCCAGCAGTGACAGCGGACAGGGTGAAGCTTTCTTT.